This is a list of T cell receptor beta chains from one sample in a study of blood T cell repertoires in COVID-19. Profiled with immunoSEQ multiplex PCR; TCRdb holds only in-frame clones, not every one. Among roughly 72,000 clones listed, about four fifths were seen once. Sequencing used peripheral blood. Receptor source: a man between 65 and 85 years old who had recovered from COVID-19. Each CDR3 is given with its conserved first and last residue. The D gene is left open where the match is weak. Clone size is stated in some rows and not others, as once, few, many or a class when expanded.

v_gene	d_gene	abundance	j_gene	CDR3nt	CDR3aa
TRBV7-2	.	once	TRBJ2-5	TGTGCCAGCAGCTTGGGTAGAGGGGAGACCCAGTACTTC	CASSLGRGETQYF
TRBV7-9	TRBD2	once	TRBJ2-5	TGTGCCAGCAGCCCTCAAGGACTAGCGGAAGAGACCCAGTACTTC	CASSPQGLAEETQYF
TRBV7-2	.	.	TRBJ2-1	TGTGCCAGCAGCGCCGGGACTCACAATGAGCAGTTCTTC	CASSAGTHNEQFF
TRBV3-1/TRBV3-2	TRBD1	.	TRBJ2-3	TGTGCCAGCAGCCGACGAACCGGGACAGAAGTCACAGATACGCAGTATTTT	CASSRRTGTEVTDTQYF
TRBV5-1	TRBD1	.	TRBJ1-3	TGCGCCAGCAGCTTGTCACCAGGGGGCTCTGGAAACACCATATATTTT	CASSLSPGGSGNTIYF
TRBV7-5	.	.	TRBJ1-2	TGTGTCAGAAGCTTAGCAACAGGGGAGGCGTATGGCTACACCTTC	CVRSLATGEAYGYTF
TRBV5-1	TRBD2	.	TRBJ2-3	TGCGCCAGCAGCTTAGATAGCGGGAGTCCAGATACGCAGTATTTT	CASSLDSGSPDTQYF
TRBV6-5	.	.	TRBJ1-5	TGTGCCAGCAGTTACTCTAAAAATCAGCCCCAGCATTTT	CASSYSKNQPQHF
TRBV6-2/TRBV6-3	TRBD1	.	TRBJ2-7	TGTGCCAGCAGTCGAGGGACAGCGTACGAGCAGTACTTC	CASSRGTAYEQYF
TRBV24-1	.	.	TRBJ2-2	TGTGCCACCAGTGATTTGGGGACAGGGGAGCTGTTTTTT	CATSDLGTGELFF
TRBV7-9	TRBD1	.	TRBJ1-2	TGTGCCAGCAGCTCGACAGGGGATGGCTACACCTTC	CASSSTGDGYTF
TRBV5-4	TRBD1	.	TRBJ2-1	TGTGCCAGCAGACTGGACAGGGGGCTCTACAATGAGCAGTTCTTC	CASRLDRGLYNEQFF
TRBV4-3	TRBD1	.	TRBJ2-7	TGCGCCAGCAGCTATCTGGGGACAGGCTACGAGCAGTACTTC	CASSYLGTGYEQYF
TRBV19	TRBD2	.	TRBJ2-1	TGTGCCAGTAGTGATAGCGGGGGGGTCAATGAGCAGTTCTTC	CASSDSGGVNEQFF
TRBV27	TRBD1	.	TRBJ2-3	TGTGCCAGCAGGCGGACAGGTTCAGATACGCAGTATTTT	CASRRTGSDTQYF
TRBV5-4	TRBD1	.	TRBJ1-3	TGTGCCAGCAGCGTACAGGGGGCTGGAAACACCATATATTTT	CASSVQGAGNTIYF
TRBV3-1/TRBV3-2	TRBD2	.	TRBJ2-7	TGTGCCAGCAGCCAATTAGCGGGTCCCTACGAGCAGTACTTC	CASSQLAGPYEQYF
TRBV30	TRBD1	.	TRBJ1-2	TGTGCCTGGAGTCTTACAGGGGCTAACTATGGCTACACCTTC	CAWSLTGANYGYTF
TRBV15	TRBD1	.	TRBJ2-7	TGTGCCACCAGCAGAGGACAGGGGGTCTACGAGCAGTACTTC	CATSRGQGVYEQYF
TRBV5-1	TRBD2	.	TRBJ2-3	TGCGCCAGCAGCCGGGGGACTAGCGGGAGCGGAGATACGCAGTATTTT	CASSRGTSGSGDTQYF
TRBV28	.	.	TRBJ2-1	TGTGCCAGCAGTCCCCGTGGGACAAGCCGCAATGAGCAGTTCTTC	CASSPRGTSRNEQFF
TRBV5-1	.	.	TRBJ1-1	TGCGCCAGCAGCTTGGAGGGGATGAACACTGAAGCTTTCTTT	CASSLEGMNTEAFF
TRBV7-8	.	.	TRBJ1-1	TGTGCCAGCAGCTTAGTCGCGGGGTTGGGGGTGAACACTGAAGCTTTCTTT	CASSLVAGLGVNTEAFF
TRBV5-4	TRBD1	.	TRBJ1-6	TGTGCCAGCAGCTTGAGTTCAGGGACAGCCAATAATTCACCCCTCCACTTT	CASSLSSGTANNSPLHF
TRBV7-6	TRBD1	.	TRBJ1-1	TGTGCCAGCAGCTTAGGCGGGACAGGTGTTAACACTGAAGCTTTCTTT	CASSLGGTGVNTEAFF
TRBV6-1	.	few	TRBJ2-2	TGTGCCAGCAGTGAGTCGGGCGGAAGAGGGACCGGGGAGCTGTTTTTT	CASSESGGRGTGELFF
TRBV6-1	.	.	TRBJ1-6	TGTGCCAGCAGTTCACAGTTAAACGATTCACCCCTCCACTTT	CASSSQLNDSPLHF
TRBV7-8	.	.	TRBJ2-1	TGTGCCAGCAGCTTATCTCCCGGGAACAATGAGCAGTTCTTC	CASSLSPGNNEQFF
TRBV7-2	TRBD2	.	TRBJ2-5	TGTGCCAGCAGCTCGCAAATCGGGGGGGCGGGAGAGACCCAGTACTTC	CASSSQIGGAGETQYF